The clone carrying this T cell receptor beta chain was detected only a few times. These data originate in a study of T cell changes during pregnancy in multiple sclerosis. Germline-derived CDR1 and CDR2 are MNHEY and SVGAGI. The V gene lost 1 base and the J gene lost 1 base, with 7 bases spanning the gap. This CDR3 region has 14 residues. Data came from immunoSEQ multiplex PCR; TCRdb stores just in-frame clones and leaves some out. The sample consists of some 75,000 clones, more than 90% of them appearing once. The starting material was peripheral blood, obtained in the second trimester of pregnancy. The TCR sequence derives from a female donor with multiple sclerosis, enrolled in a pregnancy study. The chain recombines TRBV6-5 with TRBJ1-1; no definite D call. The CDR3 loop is CASSYFRGNTEAFF. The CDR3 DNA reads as TGTGCCAGCAGTTACTTCCGGGGGAACACTGAAGCTTTCTTT.